Below are 29 T cell receptor beta chains sequenced from a single sample in a study of cytomegalovirus exposure and HLA in healthy donors. In the PCR, 60 Vbeta and 13 Jbeta primers were used. Assay used: immunoSEQ multiplex PCR; TCRdb lists only in-frame clones, some missing. The sample lists approximately 110,000 clones; 67% were seen once. The specimen was PBMCs. Source of these receptors: a man aged 18 to 30 in good health and CMV-seropositive.

The rearrangement uses TRBV2 and TRBJ1-1; 8 nucleotides agree with TRBD1. Germline values: CDR1 SNHLY, CDR2 FYNNEI. This CDR3 has 13 amino acids. The ends lost 8 bases at V and 6 bases at J; junction bases unmatched: 8. CDR3 residues: CASHVLQGAEAFF. The CDR3 nucleotides read TGTGCCAGCCATGTTTTACAGGGGGCTGAAGCTTTCTTT.

For the CDR3, the DNA is TGTGCCAGCAGCCGAGACAGGTCCACTGAAGCTTTCTTT. It translates to CASSRDRSTEAFF. This chain links TRBV13 with TRBJ1-1; D is possibly TRBD1 (6 bases). CDR1 and CDR2 from the germline V gene are PRHDT and FYEKMQ (reference sequence). This CDR3 spans 13 amino acids. Deletions cut 5 bases from V and 4 bases from J, with 11 bases between.

This clone was observed a handful of times. The chain recombines TRBV6-5 with TRBJ1-5; TRBD1 aligns across 9 bases. Per germline, CDR1 MNHEY and CDR2 SVGAGI. Trimming removed 6 bases from V and 4 bases from J; junction bases left unmatched: 4. The CDR3 runs 14 residues. In DNA, the CDR3 is TGTGCCAGCAGATCCGGGACAGGGAATCAGCCCCAGCATTTT. Translating gives CASRSGTGNQPQHF.

The rearrangement joins TRBV5-5 to TRBJ1-1; D possibly corresponds to TRBD1 (6 bases). V lost 3 bases and J lost 6, with 24 bases in between. The CDR3 length is 17 residues. The germline gives CDR1 SGHKS, CDR2 YYEKEE (reference sequence). CDR3 bases: TGTGCCAGCAGCTCGCTGGGACATCACCCTTCGTACGCTGAAGCTTTCTTT. Translated, it gives CASSSLGHHPSYAEAFF.

This chain connects TRBV5-6 to TRBJ1-1; 8 bases align to TRBD1. This CDR3 has 15 residues. Germline CDR1 SGHDT, CDR2 YYEEEE. The junction had 10 bases not matched to a gene; V was cut back by 3 bases and J by 6 bases. The CDR3 coding sequence is TGTGCCAGCAGCTCCACGGACAGGGCCTCAGCTGAAGCTTTCTTT. This gives the protein CASSSTDRASAEAFF.

This chain links TRBV27 with TRBJ1-6; D is undetermined. V gave up 4 bases and J gave up 8 bases, with 9 bases separating them. Germline V gene sequence: CDR1 MNHEY, CDR2 SMNVEV (reference sequence). The CDR3 sequence is 13 residues long. The CDR3 coding sequence is TGTGCCAGCAGTTCAACTGGTGATTCACCCCTCCACTTT. Its protein is CASSSTGDSPLHF.

V is TRBV1 and J is TRBJ2-1; TRBD2 is the table's D call, not checked against the DNA. TRBV1 is a documented pseudogene. The CDR3 contains 17 residues. CDR3 sequence reads: CTSSQVRLRGGIWEQFF. The CDR3 DNA is TGCACCAGCAGCCAAGTACGGTTGCGGGGGGGGATATGGGAGCAGTTCTTC.

This clone appeared a few times. The rearrangement joins TRBV11-2 to TRBJ2-5; unclear D gene. The CDR3 consists of 14 residues. Germline V gene data show CDR1 as SGHAT and CDR2 as FQNNGV. Trimming took off 5 bases at V and 1 base at J, with 11 bases between the two ends. DNA of the CDR3: TGTGCCAGCAGCCCCCCTGGCTCCCAAGAGACCCAGTACTTC. Protein product: CASSPPGSQETQYF.

The genes are TRBV7-9 and TRBJ2-2; 8 bases line up with TRBD1. The germline V gene has CDR1 SEHNR and CDR2 FQNEAQ (reference sequence). The junction had 13 bases not matched to a gene; V was cut back by 11 bases and J by 5 bases. This CDR3 is 15 amino acids long. Written as DNA, the CDR3 is TGTGCCGGAGTACGGATAACAGGGGGAACCGGGGAGCTGTTTTTT. It codes for CAGVRITGGTGELFF.

The chain carries TRBV5-4 and TRBJ1-6; D ambiguous. Germline V gene sequence: CDR1 SGHNT, CDR2 YYREEE (reference sequence). Trimming stripped 0 bases from V and 0 bases from J, with 10 bases between. The CDR3 runs 17 residues. CDR3 DNA sequence: TGTGCCAGCAGCTTGGATCCGTGGAGCTCCTATAATTCACCCCTCCACTTT. Translated, it gives CASSLDPWSSYNSPLHF.

V gene TRBV19 combines with J gene TRBJ1-2; 9 nucleotides match TRBD1. The CDR3 consists of 14 residues. Trimming removed 5 bases from V and 0 bases from J; junction bases left unmatched: 1. CDR1 and CDR2 (germline): LNHDA, SQIVND (reference sequence). CDR3: CASSRTGANYGYTF. The DNA for the CDR3 is TGTGCCAGTAGTCGGACAGGGGCTAACTATGGCTACACCTTC.

The gene calls are TRBV2 and TRBJ1-5, with no clear D. The germline V gene encodes CDR1 SNHLY and CDR2 FYNNEI. The CDR3 runs 16 residues. The V end was cut by 3 bases, the J end by 2 bases, with 14 bases between. The CDR3 here is CASSEVLSAGNQPQHF. The CDR3 nucleotides read TGTGCCAGCAGTGAGGTTCTCTCCGCGGGCAATCAGCCCCAGCATTTT. The variable domain in full, completed from reference TRBV2 and TRBJ1-5, reads EPEVTQTPSHQVTQMGQEVILRCVPISNHLYFYWYRQILGQKVEFLVSFYNNEISEKSEIFDDQFSVERPDGSNFTLKIRSTKLEDSAMYFCASSEVLSAGNQPQHFGDGTRLSIL.

This chain links TRBV5-4 with TRBJ1-5; D may be TRBD1 (5 bases). Germline V lookup: CDR1 SGHNT, CDR2 YYREEE (reference sequence). Trimming took off 9 bases at V and 5 bases at J, with 15 bases between the two ends. This CDR3 region has 13 residues. CDR3 in DNA: TGTGCCACCTACCCGACGGGGGATCAGCCCCAGCATTTT. Encoded protein: CATYPTGDQPQHF.

This clone appeared once. The genes are TRBV5-8 and TRBJ2-7; D call uncertain. CDR1 SGHTS and CDR2 YDEGEE come from the germline V gene. V was pared by 1 base and J by 3 bases, with 11 bases between. The CDR3 has 14 amino acids. The CDR3 coding sequence is TGTGCCAGCAGCTTGAACCCTTTGTACTACGAGCAGTACGTC. It is translated as CASSLNPLYYEQYV.

This chain connects TRBV5-4 to TRBJ2-5; TRBD1 matches at 7 bases. The CDR3 has 15 amino acids. Germline CDR1 and CDR2: SGHNT and YYREEE (reference sequence). The trim removed 1 base at V and 1 base at J, leaving 4 bases unmatched. The CDR3 protein is CASSLRTGGQETQYF. As DNA, the CDR3 is TGTGCCAGCAGCTTGAGGACAGGTGGCCAAGAGACCCAGTACTTC.

The chain carries TRBV19 and TRBJ1-1; a possible D gene is TRBD1 (5 bases). Germline CDR1 and CDR2: LNHDA and SQIVND (reference sequence). Between the trimmed V and J ends, which lost 1 base and 3 bases, there was a span of 12 bases. CDR3 length: 15 amino acids. In DNA, the CDR3 is TGTGCCAGTAGTATAGGGACACTCGGGCACACTGAAGCTTTCTTT. It codes for CASSIGTLGHTEAFF.

The chain recombines TRBV6-5 with TRBJ1-3; D might be TRBD1 (6 bases). V was shortened by 2 bases and J by 2 bases, with 13 bases between the two germline ends. Germline CDR1 reads MNHEY; CDR2 reads SVGAGI. There are 16 residues in the CDR3. CDR3 sequence: CASSYGGGLAGNTIYF. CDR3 nucleotides: TGTGCCAGCAGTTACGGGGGGGGCCTCGCTGGAAACACCATATATTTT.

The chain is built from TRBV5-8 and TRBJ2-7; the D is unclear. V shed 1 base and J shed 12 bases, with 17 bases lying between them. The germline V gene encodes CDR1 SGHTS and CDR2 YDEGEE. The CDR3 totals 13 residues. The CDR3 protein is CASSLSAGSLPYV. Written as DNA, the CDR3 is TGTGCCAGCAGCTTGTCGGCCGGGTCCCTACCGTACGTC.

V usage is TRBV6-1 and J usage is TRBJ2-7; TRBD1 is a possible D gene (6 bases). The CDR3 consists of 14 residues. Germline values: CDR1 MNHNS, CDR2 SASEGT. V lost 5 bases and J lost 4, with 15 bases in between. CDR3 sequence: CASSSSGTLYEQYV. DNA of the CDR3: TGTGCCAGCAGTAGTTCCGGGACACTATACGAGCAGTACGTC.

This sequence joins TRBV6-1 and TRBJ2-7; 7 bases are a match to TRBD1. In germline, CDR1 is MNHNS, CDR2 SASEGT. The CDR3 length is 15 residues. With 4 bases clipped from V and 4 bases from J, the junction kept 10 bases outside the gene matches. The CDR3 nucleotides read TGTGCCAGCAGTGCCGACAGGGTAACAAAATACGAGCAGTACTTC. Translation: CASSADRVTKYEQYF.

This clone has only a few counts. This rearrangement joins TRBV5-6 to TRBJ2-4; weak D call: TRBD2 (6 bases). Germline values: CDR1 SGHDT, CDR2 YYEEEE. The germline V and J ends were trimmed by 0 bases and 3 bases, with 7 bases remaining between them. This CDR3 has 14 amino acids. The CDR3 sequence is CASSLGRGKNIQYF. For the CDR3, the DNA is TGTGCCAGCAGCTTGGGGCGGGGCAAAAACATTCAGTACTTC.

This clone has only a few counts. The rearrangement joins TRBV5-1 to TRBJ1-2; tentative D call: TRBD1 (5 bases). CDR3 length: 14 residues. Trimming left V 4 bases short and J 5 bases short, with 15 bases between. Germline CDR1 SGHRS, CDR2 YFSETQ. CDR3 in amino acids: CASSQLDSSYGYTF. CDR3 sequence (DNA): TGCGCCAGCAGCCAATTAGACAGCAGTTATGGCTACACCTTC.

This chain connects TRBV6-5 to TRBJ2-5; TRBD2 matches at 10 bases. V was pared by 7 bases and J by 4 bases, with 6 bases of the junction left unmatched. The CDR3 covers 14 residues. Germline-derived CDR1 and CDR2 are MNHEY and SVGAGI. The CDR3: CASMSGGGPETQYF. The CDR3 nucleotides read TGTGCCAGCATGAGCGGGGGGGGACCAGAGACCCAGTACTTC.

This clone was observed a single time. The CDR3 region is CATADYLKNEQYF. The CDR3, as DNA: TGTGCCACCGCGGACTACTTAAAAAACGAGCAGTACTTC. The chain employs TRBV19 and TRBJ2-7; perhaps TRBD2 as D (6 bases). The CDR3 has 13 residues. CDR1 is LNHDA and CDR2 is SQIVND in the germline V gene (reference sequence). Trimming shortened V by 10 bases and J by 5 bases, and 18 bases separated the two germline ends.

The gene calls are TRBV18 and TRBJ1-2; D is perhaps TRBD1 (6 bases). The germline V gene has CDR1 KGHSH and CDR2 LQKENI. Trimming stripped 6 bases from V and 2 bases from J, with 28 bases between. The CDR3 loop spans 19 amino acids. For the CDR3, the DNA is TGTGCCAGCTCCCTTTCACGGGGGGCTACAGGTCCCGAGAACTATGGCTACACCTTC. This codes for CASSLSRGATGPENYGYTF.

The chain recombines TRBV13 with TRBJ2-3; 10 positions agree with TRBD2. Germline V CDR1 and CDR2: PRHDT, FYEKMQ (reference sequence). V was pared by 5 bases and J by 5 bases, with 13 bases of the junction left unmatched. The CDR3 contains 17 residues. This CDR3 is CASSQAGGRVSGDTQYF. CDR3 in DNA: TGTGCCAGCAGCCAAGCGGGGGGGCGGGTTAGTGGAGATACGCAGTATTTT.

The chain has TRBV28 and TRBJ1-1, with D hard to call. V was trimmed by 3 bases and J by 5 bases, leaving 7 bases between them. Germline CDR1 is MDHEN and CDR2 is SYDVKM. The CDR3 is 12 amino acids. The CDR3 DNA sequence: TGTGCCAGCAGTTTCCAGATGACTGAAGCTTTCTTT. Encoded protein: CASSFQMTEAFF.

The chain recombines TRBV9 with TRBJ2-3; 12 nucleotides align to TRBD2. Per germline, CDR1 SGDLS and CDR2 YYNGEE. The CDR3 runs 17 residues. Losses at the gene ends were 3 bases for V and 6 bases for J; bases not matched to a gene: 11. DNA of the CDR3: TGTGCCAGCAGCGACCGAGGACTAGCGGGGCAGTCTGATACGCAGTATTTT. Translation gives CASSDRGLAGQSDTQYF.

J is TRBJ2-5 and V is TRBV28; perhaps TRBD1 as D (6 bases). Trimming removed 6 bases at V and 2 bases at J, with 13 bases between. The germline V gene has CDR1 MDHEN and CDR2 SYDVKM. The CDR3 length is 14 residues. CDR3 DNA sequence: TGTGCCAGCAGCTCTGACAGGACTCAAGAGACCCAGTACTTC. This codes for CASSSDRTQETQYF.